This TCR beta chain was obtained from a study of a mutant IDH1 vaccine in newly diagnosed glioma. For this clone: The target antigen is unknown.

Sequencing used immunoSEQ multiplex PCR; TCRdb keeps in-frame clones, though not all of them. The table includes 75,000 to 85,000 clones, 90% to 95% detected once. The time point was: week 5, during vaccination. The content of each vaccine dose was 300 ug of mutant IDH1 20-mer peptide, and topical imiquimod accompanied it. This CDR3 is built from 11 residues. V lost 6 bases, J lost 2 bases, and 2 bases lay in between. Germline lookup yields CDR1 LGHNT and CDR2 FRNRAP. The starting material was PBMCs, obtained from a glioma patient whose treatment included an IDH1 peptide vaccine. The chain carries TRBV12-5 and TRBJ2-1; D remains unclear. The source is a woman in her forties or fifties with glioma. CDR3 sequence reads: CASGPYNEQFF. CDR3 nucleotide sequence: TGTGCTAGTGGCCCCTACAATGAGCAGTTCTTC.